This TCR beta chain was profiled in a study of shared clonotypes between healthy human individuals (TCRdb year 2020). For the study in its entirety: The cohort comprised a couple of women and a few men aged 18 to 49 years. For each donor, CD4 naive and CD4 memory were each given three plates, CD8 naive was given two plates, and CD8 memory was given one plate. Blood TCR repertoires of five healthy adults were deeply sequenced to estimate repertoire size and the extent of clonotype sharing between individuals. To increase sequencing depth and limit assay-specific biases, TCR repertoire library preparation and sequencing were carried out by different laboratories using diverse techniques. Leukapheresis yielded between about 0.9 and 9 billion PBMCs per donor. Paper-wide results and their limitations: Only blood was sampled, and tissue TCR repertoires likely differ from those in blood. Based on pairwise subsampling, the degree of clonotype sharing among donors was expected to be affected by sequencing depth. Larger estimated clonotype richness was generally found for naive subsets than for memory subsets. The small number of donors limited the genetic and exposure-history diversity represented. Compared with non-shared clonotypes, the clonotypes found in all four sorted-subset donors had higher generation probabilities. Incomplete sequencing was indicated by rarefaction of sorted-subset datasets, despite the large sequencing depth. When a few donors were compared, the shared fraction of clonotypes was around 4.6% for naive CD4, 3% to 4% for naive CD8, roughly 2.3% for memory CD4, and 0.4% for memory CD8.

The V end loses 2 bases and the J end loses 5 bases, and a stretch of 19 bases separates them. The germline V gene (reference sequence) supplies CDR1 MNHEY and CDR2 SMNVEV. Spanning cysteine to phenylalanine, the CDR3 consists of 16 amino acids. Of the read, only the CDR3 DNA is kept; its 48 bases are in frame from base 1. CD8 naive samples were CD45RO-negative cells positively selected for CCR7, giving a CD45RA+CCR7+ population that excluded TemRA cells. The donors were healthy, HIV-negative adults with no recently reported acute infections or vaccinations. Every donor was a Caucasian adult residing in Nashville, Tennessee, USA. Blood was obtained by leukapheresis, after which PBMCs were separated by Ficoll-Histopaque density gradient centrifugation and cryopreserved in liquid nitrogen vapor phase. Purity and quantity of every magnetically sorted T cell population were checked by analytical flow cytometry. From each sorted fraction, genomic DNA was isolated and quantified by UV absorbance on a Nanodrop 2000c.

Using the deep immunoSEQ assay, TCR CDR3 regions were amplified from genomic DNA by multiplex PCR. Extracted genomic DNA from each cell subset was spread evenly across all wells of several immunoSEQ 96-well plates, with each plate serving as a replicate. For sorted subsets, each replicate PCR was loaded with roughly 190 ng genomic DNA, equivalent to roughly 30,000 T cell genomes. Purified libraries were measured with a Qubit 3.0 fluorometer, size-checked on a Bioanalyzer 2100, and measured again with the KAPA Library Quantification kit. Each immunoSEQ 96-well plate was sequenced on its own single-read 150-cycle Illumina NextSeq 550 flow cell. The source study handled its data this way. Because only junctional sequences without quality scores were contained in the immunoSEQ output, filtering matching that applied to full-length reads could not be performed. Sequences were annotated with PyIR, a Python wrapper for IgBLAST v1.9, and V/J genes and CDR3 were assigned using IMGT germline references. Reads were filtered out if the reads had weak V/J assignments (E-value above 1e-6), no CDR3, stop codons, out-of-frame junctions, or ambiguous translated residues. V3J clonotypes were defined as sequences sharing an identical inferred V gene, J gene, and CDR3 amino acid sequence. Percentage overlap between repertoires was computed as shared unique clonotypes divided by the size of the smaller repertoire. Three approaches were used to assess repertoire richness: RTK rarefaction, the Chao1 estimator, and Recon v2.1 estimates of unobserved clonotypes. For all TCRbeta clonotypes obtained by the gDNA method from a handful of donors, generation probabilities were computed with OLGA. The source is immuneACCESS, and TCRdb retained only in-frame sequences with V and J called. Part of the clones is not carried over; for the studies checked, unresolved V genes explain less than half of this, and the remainder is unexplained. V, J and clone size derive from that table, while D and trimming were established from the DNA sequence. The sample includes roughly 590,000 clones, with less than 97% observed a single time. The ten largest account for around 0.11% of the sample.

A note on this clone: Its antigen has not been determined. Within one base of it there is no much larger clone, and no base qualities were kept.

The source of this sequence is a woman in her thirties in good health. Material for sequencing was naive CD8+ T cells sorted from blood. In light of the paper, this sample's cell subset or site label describes: CD45RA+CCR7+. The chain is encoded by TRBV27 joined to TRBJ2-7; TRBD2 is possibly the D segment (5 matching bases). The CDR3 sequence is CASSLDASQPSNEQYF. Here is the DNA: TGTGCCAGCAGTTTAGACGCTAGCCAACCCTCTAACGAGCAGTACTTC.